The clone carrying this TCR beta chain was seen repeatedly, ten times or more. The sequence runs out 3 residues before the end of the CDR3; the remainder is reconstructed from the germline J gene. Profiling relied on immunoSEQ multiplex PCR, and the TCRdb table lists in-frame clones only, not all of them. The sample is made up of some 60,000 clones, none counted only once. This entry comes from a study of T cell clonality in common variable immunodeficiency. CDR3 length: 14 residues. Germline CDR1 reads KGHSH; CDR2 reads LQKENI. V lost 1 base and J 6 bases, leaving 11 bases between the germline ends. The sequenced material came from peripheral blood mononuclear cells. The source of this sequence is a person aged 18-70 years in good health. The chain uses TRBV18 and TRBJ2-3, with D unresolved. The CDR3 loop reads CASSPLKGSDTQYF. CDR3 bases read: TGTGCCAGCTCACCACTAAAGGGTAGTGATACG.